This T cell receptor (beta chain) originates from a study of blood T cell repertoires in COVID-19. Study in general: PBMCs, B-cell-depleted T cells, or T cells provided the cDNA or gDNA that made up the material.

A few counts support this clone. V lost 0 bases, J lost 3 bases, and 2 bases stayed unmatched. Looked up from germline, CDR1 is GTSNPN and CDR2 is SVGIG (reference sequence). There are 14 residues in the CDR3. Only in-frame clones appear in the TCRdb table, and some are missing; sequencing was by immunoSEQ multiplex PCR. The profile shows some 120,000 clones, more than 70% of them singletons. The sample taken for sequencing was peripheral blood. The clonotype originates from a human donor in a cohort sampled during active COVID-19. V usage is TRBV30 and J usage is TRBJ2-7, with 10 bases aligning to TRBD1. In DNA form, the CDR3 reads TGTGCCTGGAGTGTCGGGACAGGGGTCTACGAGCAGTACTTC. Translating gives CAWSVGTGVYEQYF.